This T cell receptor beta chain was profiled in a study of blood T cells in healthy people across ages. Study conclusions and caveats: Using unsorted PBMCs precluded a conclusive naive versus antigen-experienced comparison. TCR beta diversity per million T cells fell roughly linearly with age. More naive CD4+ cells and higher diversity were found in long-lived than in aged donors.

The second PCR ran about 6 to 12 cycles with a sample-barcoded 5' primer and J-beta primers. MiXCR, run by TCRdb on the 5' RACE reads, gives a single entry per CDR3 protein. The table lists approximately 800,000 distinct CDR3 sequences, roughly 56% of them singletons. Each sample yielded at least 5 micrograms of PBMC total RNA. To note about this clonotype: Its antigen is currently unknown.

This TCR came from a middle-aged man in good health. The sequenced sample was blood.

The CDR3 loop is CASSQLRDTEAFF. In nucleotides, the CDR3 is TGTGCCAGCAGCCAGCTCCGGGACACTGAAGCTTTCTTT. The chain carries TRBV7-2 and TRBJ1-1; D remains unclear. There are 13 residues in the CDR3. The germline V and J ends were trimmed by 5 bases and 3 bases, with 10 bases remaining between them. Germline V lookup: CDR1 SGHTA, CDR2 FQGNSA.